Each of the 9 T cell receptor beta chains below was sequenced from the same sample in a study of regulatory T cells in long-lasting Graves disease. Time point defined: persistent/refractory GD, antithyroid drugs over 5 years with positive TRAb. RNA from PBMCs was the source of the TCR library. iRepertoire HTBI primers and Arm-PCR of CDR3 regions built TCR beta libraries. MiXCR was run by TCRdb on the multiplex PCR reads, yielding one entry per CDR3 protein. Here the sample spans about 660,000 distinct CDR3 sequences, around 30% being singletons. The source was peripheral blood mononuclear cells (PBMCs), collected when the disease was refractory, from a patient treated with antithyroid drugs. These receptors originate from a female donor with Graves disease.

Many counts were recorded for this clonotype. The V and J genes are TRBV6-1 and TRBJ2-6; TRBD1 is a possible D gene (6 bases). This CDR3 has 19 residues. Trimming cost V 6 bases and J 0 bases, with 21 bases left between them. CDR1 and CDR2 (germline): MNHNS, SASEGT. Written as DNA, the CDR3 is TGTGCCAGCAGCTTAGAAACCCCGGGACAACTCTCTGGGGCCAACGTCCTGACTTTC. Its protein is CASSLETPGQLSGANVLTF.

The gene calls are TRBV2 and TRBJ2-4; possible D gene TRBD1, 6 bases. Per germline, CDR1 SNHLY and CDR2 FYNNEI. The CDR3 totals 13 residues. With 7 bases removed from V and 5 bases from J, the gap between germline ends came to 12 bases. The CDR3 DNA sequence: TGTGCCAGCACATGGGACACCCAAAACATTCAGTACTTC. Translation gives CASTWDTQNIQYF.

This clonotype was seen ten or more times. The V call is TRBV11-2, the J call TRBJ2-2; TRBD2 might be the D (5 bases). Germline loops: CDR1 SGHAT, CDR2 FQNNGV. CDR3 length: 15 residues. The V end lost 4 bases, the J end lost 0 bases, and 9 bases lay between the germline ends. The DNA for the CDR3 is TGTGCCAGCAGCTCTGGGAGCGCGAACACCGGGGAGCTGTTTTTT. Protein sequence: CASSSGSANTGELFF.

This clonotype was counted only a few times. The genes are TRBV7-9 and TRBJ2-5; D is possibly TRBD1 or TRBD2 (5 bases each). CDR3 length: 16 residues. V was cut by 4 bases and J by 4 bases, with 19 bases left in between. Per the germline V gene, CDR1 is SEHNR and CDR2 is FQNEAQ (reference sequence). The DNA of the CDR3 is TGTGCCAGCAGCTATAGTCAGGGAAGAGGGCGAGAGACCCAGTACTTC. Encoded protein: CASSYSQGRGRETQYF.

The table lists this clonotype with a few counts. The chain carries TRBV10-1 and TRBJ2-7; 7 bases are a match to TRBD2. The CDR3 sequence is 14 residues long. Germline CDR1 is WNHNN and CDR2 is SYGVQD (reference sequence). The V gene end was trimmed by 4 bases and the J gene end by 2 bases; junction bases not matched to a gene: 5. DNA for the CDR3: TGCGCCAGCAGTGTAGGAGCGGGGACCTACGAGCAGTACTTC. Protein product: CASSVGAGTYEQYF.

This clonotype occurred many times. This chain joins TRBV7-9 and TRBJ1-1, with D maybe TRBD1 (5 bases). CDR1 is SEHNR, CDR2 FQNEAQ, per germline (reference sequence). This CDR3 has 12 amino acids. Trimming removed 5 bases at V and 3 bases at J, with 7 bases between. Here the CDR3 reads CASSRRDTEAFF. CDR3 nucleotides: TGTGCCAGCAGCCGCAGGGACACTGAAGCTTTCTTT.

J is TRBJ1-1 and V is TRBV5-1, with a weak D call TRBD1 (6 bases). Germline V gene sequence: CDR1 SGHRS, CDR2 YFSETQ. The CDR3 is 13 residues long. Trimming removed 8 bases from V and 4 bases from J, with 15 bases in between. The CDR3 DNA sequence: TGCGCCAGTATGAGGGGGATCGGCACTGAAGCTTTCTTT. Translated, it gives CASMRGIGTEAFF. The full variable domain, rest sourced from reference TRBV5-1 and TRBJ1-1, is KAGVTQTPRYLIKTRGQQVTLSCSPISGHRSVSWYQQTPGQGLQFLFEYFSETQRNKGNFPGRFSGRQFSNSRSEMNVSTLELGDSALYLCASMRGIGTEAFFGQGTRLTVV.

V gene TRBV20-1 combines with J gene TRBJ2-7, with a possible D match to TRBD2 (5 bases). The CDR3 is 15 amino acids. Trimming shortened V by 5 bases and J by 7 bases, and 24 bases separated the two germline ends. Looked up from germline, CDR1 is DFQATT and CDR2 is SNEGSKA (reference sequence). The CDR3 spells CSAAFYWRTSREQYF. The CDR3 DNA reads TGCAGTGCTGCCTTTTATTGGAGGACCTCGCGGGAGCAGTACTTC.

This clonotype was recorded many times. The chain is built from TRBV20-1 and TRBJ1-1; no clear D. V dropped 1 base and J dropped 4 bases, with 10 bases sitting between them. Germline CDR1 and CDR2: DFQATT and SNEGSKA (reference sequence). The CDR3 length is 13 residues. CDR3 sequence reads: CSARVGSPTEAFF. The CDR3 DNA sequence: TGCAGTGCTAGAGTAGGCAGTCCCACTGAAGCTTTCTTT.